Presented here are 20 T cell receptor beta chains from one specimen sequenced in a study of cytomegalovirus exposure and HLA in healthy donors. It was with 60 Vbeta and 13 Jbeta primers that the PCR ran. Repertoires were generated with immunoSEQ multiplex PCR, while TCRdb's copy carries only in-frame clones and drops some. The repertoire holds approximately 120,000 clones, with roughly 76% as singletons. The sequencing sample was made of PBMCs. The receptors originated from a woman in her forties or fifties in good health and CMV-seropositive.

In this sample, this clone turned up a few times. The rearrangement links TRBV6-6 to TRBJ1-4; D uncertain. With 0 bases removed from V and 7 bases from J, the gap between germline ends came to 6 bases. Looked up from germline, CDR1 is MNHNY and CDR2 is SVGAGI (reference sequence). The CDR3 length is 13 residues. In nucleotides, the CDR3 is TGTGCCAGCAGTTACTCCTCGGGTGAAAAACTGTTTTTT. Translating gives CASSYSSGEKLFF.

The chain recombines TRBV7-2 with TRBJ2-1; D perhaps matches TRBD2 (7 bases). Per germline, CDR1 SGHTA and CDR2 FQGNSA. The CDR3 has 12 residues. The V end lost 6 bases, the J end lost 7 bases, and 10 bases lay between the germline ends. The CDR3 coding sequence is TGTGCCAGCAGGGGGGGGCCGAATGAGCAGTTCTTC. This encodes CASRGGPNEQFF.

The V and J genes are TRBV4-1 and TRBJ1-2; D may be TRBD1 (5 bases). The CDR3 has 16 amino acids. The V gene's germline CDR1 is MGHRA and CDR2 YSYEKL. V lost 3 bases and J 2 bases, leaving 16 bases between the germline ends. CDR3 residues: CASSHPLRGRNYGYTF. CDR3 nucleotides: TGCGCCAGCAGCCACCCCCTCCGGGGGAGGAACTATGGCTACACCTTC.

This clone came up a few times. The gene calls are TRBV11-2 and TRBJ1-2; 10 nucleotides line up with TRBD1. J lost 3 bases, V lost 4 bases, and 2 bases had no gene match. CDR1 and CDR2 (germline): SGHAT, FQNNGV. The CDR3 length is 14 residues. CDR3 in amino acids: CASSSGQGDYGYTF. CDR3 bases: TGTGCCAGCAGCTCTGGACAGGGGGACTATGGCTACACCTTC.

V is TRBV2 and J is TRBJ2-3; D gene unclear. Germline values: CDR1 SNHLY, CDR2 FYNNEI. Trimming removed 8 bases at V and 0 bases at J, with 12 bases between. This CDR3 spans 14 amino acids. The CDR3 loop reads CASSSGQSTDTQYF. Written as DNA, the CDR3 is TGTGCCAGCTCCTCAGGCCAGAGCACAGATACGCAGTATTTT.

A word on this clone: The junction and the germline gene differ at one end; a read error may be behind it. This chain connects TRBV7-9 to TRBJ2-5; 7 positions match TRBD2. The CDR3 loop spans 15 amino acids. Germline V gene data show CDR1 as SEHNR and CDR2 as FQNEAQ (reference sequence). Here the CDR3 DNA reads TGTTCCAGCAACTCCCTTACTAGCGACCAAGAGACCCAGTACTTC. Translation gives CSSNSLTSDQETQYF. The full variable domain, completed using reference TRBV7-9 and TRBJ2-5, is DTGVSQNPRHKITKRGQNVTFRCDPISEHNRLYWYRQTLGQGPEFLTYFQNEAQLEKSRLLSDRFSAERPKGSFSTLEIQRTEQGDSAMYLCSSNSLTSDQETQYFGPGTRLLVL.

The chain couples TRBV9 to TRBJ1-2; TRBD1 matches at 7 bases. J lost 4 bases, V lost 4 bases, and 7 bases had no gene match. In germline, CDR1 is SGDLS, CDR2 YYNGEE. The length of the CDR3 is 14 residues. The CDR3 loop is CASSPRQGFYGYTF. In DNA, the CDR3 is TGTGCCAGCAGCCCCAGACAGGGATTCTATGGCTACACCTTC.

The rearrangement uses TRBV4-3 and TRBJ2-5; 7 nucleotides agree with TRBD2. Trimming at V came to 0 bases and at J to 5 bases, leaving 3 bases not matched to a gene. The CDR3 is 14 residues long. Per germline, CDR1 LGHNA and CDR2 YSLEER. The chain's CDR3 is CASSQDRGGETQYF. In DNA form, the CDR3 reads TGCGCCAGCAGCCAAGATCGGGGAGGGGAGACCCAGTACTTC.

V and J are TRBV19 and TRBJ1-2; D may be TRBD1 (5 bases). The CDR3 has 12 residues. Germline V gene lookup returns CDR1 LNHDA and CDR2 SQIVND (reference sequence). Trimming stripped 7 bases from V and 1 base from J, with 7 bases between. The DNA for the CDR3 is TGTGCCAGTAACGGGGGTAACTATGGCTACACCTTC. It specifies CASNGGNYGYTF.

This sequence joins TRBV21-1 and TRBJ1-2; the D call in the table, TRBD1, was not verified against the DNA. TRBV21-1 is a known pseudogene. This CDR3 contains 18 residues. This chain's CDR3 is CASSKGVRGQGAFYGYTF. The DNA of the CDR3 is TGTGCCAGCAGCAAAGGGGTAAGAGGACAGGGGGCTTTCTATGGCTACACCTTC.

This chain connects TRBV7-2 to TRBJ2-7, with a possible D match to TRBD2 (7 bases). V dropped 0 bases and J dropped 3 bases, with 12 bases sitting between them. Germline CDR1 SGHTA, CDR2 FQGNSA. The CDR3 sequence is 15 residues long. DNA of the CDR3: TGTGCCAGCAGCTTAGCACAGGGAGGGGTCTACGAGCAGTACTTC. Protein product: CASSLAQGGVYEQYF.

The chain links TRBV7-6 to TRBJ2-4; the D is unclear. This CDR3 has 12 residues. Germline CDR1 reads SGHVS; CDR2 reads FNYEAQ. V dropped 2 bases and J dropped 9 bases, with 8 bases sitting between them. The CDR3 sequence is CASSLSTGIQYF. The CDR3 bases are TGTGCCAGCAGCTTATCAACGGGCATTCAGTACTTC. Combining the CDR3 with reference TRBV7-6 and TRBJ2-4 gives the whole variable domain GAGVSQSPRYKVTKRGQDVALRCDPISGHVSLYWYRQALGQGPEFLTYFNYEAQQDKSGLPNDRFSAERPEGSISTLTIQRTEQRDSAMYRCASSLSTGIQYFGAGTRLSVL.

The gene calls are TRBV28 and TRBJ1-6, with TRBD1 as a possible D gene (5 bases). Germline V lookup: CDR1 MDHEN, CDR2 SYDVKM. The CDR3 consists of 16 residues. V was clipped by 5 bases and J by 4 bases, with 15 bases between them. In nucleotides, the CDR3 is TGTGCCAGCAGTGGAATGAACAGGTGGTATAATTCACCCCTCCACTTT. Encoded protein: CASSGMNRWYNSPLHF.

This clone was counted between two and nine times. This chain joins TRBV16 and TRBJ1-6; D is perhaps TRBD1 (6 bases). CDR3 length equals 13 residues. V was cut by 2 bases and J by 7 bases, with 6 bases left in between. Germline loops: CDR1 KGHSY, CDR2 FQNENV. The CDR3 spells CASSQDRNSPLHF. In DNA form, the CDR3 reads TGTGCCAGCAGCCAAGACAGGAATTCACCCCTCCACTTT.

The rearrangement joins TRBV4-3 to TRBJ2-3; 7 nucleotides agree with TRBD2. The CDR3 loop spans 17 amino acids. Germline V gene sequence: CDR1 LGHNA, CDR2 YSLEER. Trimming took 1 base from V and 3 from J; bases not matched to a gene: 10. CDR3 sequence: CASSQGLTSLGTDTQYF. CDR3 nucleotide sequence: TGCGCCAGCAGCCAAGGTCTGACTAGCCTGGGTACAGATACGCAGTATTTT.

This clone has a single count. The rearrangement joins TRBV19 to TRBJ2-2; D gene ambiguous. From germline, CDR1 is LNHDA and CDR2 SQIVND (reference sequence). The CDR3 consists of 14 residues. Trimming left V 5 bases short and J 7 bases short, with 14 bases between. The CDR3 nucleotides read TGTGCCAGTAGTCTCCCCATAGCCGGCGGGGAGCTGTTTTTT. This translates into CASSLPIAGGELFF. The variable domain in full, completed from reference TRBV19 and TRBJ2-2, reads DGGITQSPKYLFRKEGQNVTLSCEQNLNHDAMYWYRQDPGQGLRLIYYSQIVNDFQKGDIAEGYSVSREKKESFPLTVTSAQKNPTAFYLCASSLPIAGGELFFGEGSRLTVL.

This clone was counted only a few times. This chain joins TRBV27 and TRBJ2-7; 10 bases are a match to TRBD1. V was pared by 7 bases and J by 7 bases, with 4 bases of the junction left unmatched. This CDR3 spans 12 amino acids. Germline CDR1 MNHEY, CDR2 SMNVEV (reference sequence). The CDR3 region is CASKTGGGEQYF. The CDR3 coding sequence is TGTGCCAGCAAGACAGGGGGCGGGGAGCAGTACTTC.

The chain joins TRBV28 to TRBJ2-7; 7 bases are a match to TRBD1. The V gene's germline CDR1 is MDHEN and CDR2 SYDVKM. J gave up 4 bases and V 6 bases, and 12 bases lay outside the gene matches. The CDR3 spans 15 residues. The CDR3 sequence: CASSSTGTERYEQYF. In DNA form, the CDR3 reads TGTGCCAGCAGCAGTACCGGGACAGAGAGGTACGAGCAGTACTTC.

This chain joins TRBV11-1 and TRBJ2-1; 14 bases agree with TRBD2. This CDR3 spans 15 amino acids. V lost 5 bases, J lost 9 bases, and 6 bases stayed unmatched. Germline CDR1 is SGHAT and CDR2 is FQDESV (reference sequence). CDR3 sequence (DNA): TGTGCCAGCAGCCTGGGGACTAGCGGGGGAACTGAGCAGTTCTTC. It specifies CASSLGTSGGTEQFF.

V is TRBV9 and J is TRBJ1-2; no definite D call. The CDR3 length is 14 residues. V lost 5 bases and J lost 3, with 14 bases in between. Germline V CDR1 and CDR2: SGDLS, YYNGEE. The CDR3 spells CASSQTLGDYGYTF. The CDR3 DNA reads as TGTGCCAGCAGTCAGACCCTCGGGGACTATGGCTACACCTTC.